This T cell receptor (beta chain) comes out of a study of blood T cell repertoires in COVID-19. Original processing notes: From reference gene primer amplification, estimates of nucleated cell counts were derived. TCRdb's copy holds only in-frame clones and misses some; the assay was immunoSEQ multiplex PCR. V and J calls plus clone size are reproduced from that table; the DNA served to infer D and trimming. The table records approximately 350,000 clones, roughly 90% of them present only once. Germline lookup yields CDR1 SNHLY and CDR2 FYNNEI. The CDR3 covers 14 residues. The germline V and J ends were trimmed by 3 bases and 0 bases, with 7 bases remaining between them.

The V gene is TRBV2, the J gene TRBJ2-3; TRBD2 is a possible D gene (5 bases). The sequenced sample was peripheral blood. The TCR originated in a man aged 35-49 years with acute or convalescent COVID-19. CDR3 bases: TGTGCCAGCAGTGAGGGGAGCAGCACAGATACGCAGTATTTT. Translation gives CASSEGSSTDTQYF.